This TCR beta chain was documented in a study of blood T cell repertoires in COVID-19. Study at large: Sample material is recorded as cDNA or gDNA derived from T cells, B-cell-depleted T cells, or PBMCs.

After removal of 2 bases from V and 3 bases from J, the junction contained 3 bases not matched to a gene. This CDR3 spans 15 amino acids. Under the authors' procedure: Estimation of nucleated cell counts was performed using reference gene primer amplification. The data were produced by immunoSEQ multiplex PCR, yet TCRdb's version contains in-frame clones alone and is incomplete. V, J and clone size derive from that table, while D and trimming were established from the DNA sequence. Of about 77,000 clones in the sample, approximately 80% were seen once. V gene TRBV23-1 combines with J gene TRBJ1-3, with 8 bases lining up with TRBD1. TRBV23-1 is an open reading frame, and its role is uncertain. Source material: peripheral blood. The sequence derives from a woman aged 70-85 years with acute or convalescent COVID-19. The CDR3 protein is CASSQGQGRGNTIYF. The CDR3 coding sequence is TGCGCCAGCAGTCAAGGACAGGGCCGTGGAAACACCATATATTTT.